Listed here is a single T cell receptor beta chain. This entry comes from a study of T cell responses to AZD1222 COVID-19 vaccine. Repertoires were generated with immunoSEQ multiplex PCR, while TCRdb's copy carries only in-frame clones and drops some. Found here are around 170,000 clones, roughly 88% of them singletons; the top ten hold 0.99%. The trim removed 3 bases at V and 4 bases at J, leaving 6 bases unmatched. CDR3 length: 14 residues. CDR1 and CDR2 (germline): MNHEY, SMNVEV (reference sequence). Here the sequenced sample was peripheral blood, taken on day 0 of AZD1222 vaccination. The rearrangement links TRBV27 to TRBJ2-7; TRBD1 agrees at 7 bases. This receptor was taken from an adult in good health. The CDR3 sequence: CASSFLGQNYEQYF. The DNA of the CDR3 is TGTGCCAGCAGTTTCTTGGGACAGAATTACGAGCAGTACTTC.